This is a list of T cell receptor beta chains from one sample in a study of blood T cell repertoires in COVID-19. Measured with immunoSEQ multiplex PCR; TCRdb has only the in-frame clones, and not every one. The sample lists 200,000 to 250,000 clones; about 85% were seen once. The sample comprised PBMCs or T cells enriched from blood (not recorded which). The receptors stem from a man aged 35-49 years who had recovered from COVID-19. CDR3s leave out the opening cysteine and the closing phenylalanine or tryptophan. The order of the fields is V gene, J gene, CDR3 protein.

V: TRBV6-8; J: TRBJ2-1; CDR3: ASSYSNDSSGRGNEQF
V: TRBV6-5; J: TRBJ1-1; CDR3: ASSLQGPGNTEAF
V: TRBV6-5; J: TRBJ2-1; CDR3: ATTDLPNEQF
V: TRBV29-1; J: TRBJ2-1; CDR3: SVERGRSRNEQF
V: TRBV7-3; J: TRBJ2-7; CDR3: ASSLMAKRFECPGHLYEQY
V: TRBV11-2; J: TRBJ2-5; CDR3: ASRIRGRVGETQY
V: TRBV7-8; J: TRBJ2-7; CDR3: ASSFLTGAHEQY
V: TRBV7-2; J: TRBJ2-1; CDR3: ASSPPGLGFNEQF
V: TRBV10-3; J: TRBJ1-5; CDR3: AVKKQGEAQPQH
V: TRBV7-2; J: TRBJ2-7; CDR3: ASSGVRGGYEQY
V: TRBV5-4; J: TRBJ2-7; CDR3: ASSFGLAGGEQY
V: TRBV18; J: TRBJ2-3; CDR3: ASSPSTGEPQY
V: TRBV19; J: TRBJ2-1; CDR3: ASSIVRTRGYNEQF
V: TRBV2; J: TRBJ2-2; CDR3: ASSVQDPNTGELF
V: TRBV7-8; J: TRBJ1-6; CDR3: ASSFQDLNSPLH
V: TRBV11-3; J: TRBJ2-5; CDR3: ASSLVGAGTSGRSGTQY
V: TRBV19; J: TRBJ1-4; CDR3: ASTPGGAFEKLF
V: TRBV5-1; J: TRBJ1-4; CDR3: ASSLAGGNEKLF
V: TRBV6-4; J: TRBJ1-2; CDR3: ASRRGSGYGYT